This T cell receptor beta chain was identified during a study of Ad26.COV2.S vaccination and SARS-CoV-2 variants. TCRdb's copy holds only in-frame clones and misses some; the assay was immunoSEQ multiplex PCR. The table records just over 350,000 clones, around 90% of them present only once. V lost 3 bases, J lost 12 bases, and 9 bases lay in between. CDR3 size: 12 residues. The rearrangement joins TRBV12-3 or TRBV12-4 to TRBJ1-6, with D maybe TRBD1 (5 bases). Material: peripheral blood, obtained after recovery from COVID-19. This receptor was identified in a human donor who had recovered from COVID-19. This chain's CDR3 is CASSLAGGPLHF. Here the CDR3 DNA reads TGTGCCAGCAGTTTGGCGGGGGGACCCCTCCACTTT.